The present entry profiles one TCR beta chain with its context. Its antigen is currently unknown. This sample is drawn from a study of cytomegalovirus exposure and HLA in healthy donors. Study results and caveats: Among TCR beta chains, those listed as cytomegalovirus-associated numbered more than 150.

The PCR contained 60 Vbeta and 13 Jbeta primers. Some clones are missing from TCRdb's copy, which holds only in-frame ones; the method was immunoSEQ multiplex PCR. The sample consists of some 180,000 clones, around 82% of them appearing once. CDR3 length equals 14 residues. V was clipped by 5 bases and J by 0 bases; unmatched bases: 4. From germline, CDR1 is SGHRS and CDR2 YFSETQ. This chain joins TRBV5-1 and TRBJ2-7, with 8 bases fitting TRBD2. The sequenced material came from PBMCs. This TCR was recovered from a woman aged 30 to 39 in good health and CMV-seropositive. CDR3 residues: CASSTAGASYEQYF. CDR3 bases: TGCGCCAGCAGTACAGCGGGGGCCTCCTACGAGCAGTACTTC.